What follows describes a single TCR beta chain. Its target is unknown. MiXCR was run by TCRdb on the RT-PCR reads, yielding one entry per CDR3 protein. The table shows 700,000 to 800,000 distinct CDR3 sequences, with around 20% occurring only once. The data stem from a study of response to subunit inactivated influenza vaccine. Points from the study as a whole: The authors suggested that every seasonal influenza vaccination recruits few new T cells.

This TCR was recovered from a man aged 45-65 years who received an inactivated influenza vaccine. Sequencing used PBMCs from blood, obtained about 5 days after vaccination.

CDR3 protein: CASSAGTGRAYEQYF. CDR3 nucleotides: TGTGCCAGCAGCGCAGGGACAGGGCGAGCCTACGAGCAGTACTTC. The chain carries TRBV28 and TRBJ2-7; 9 positions match TRBD1. V was clipped by 6 bases and J by 2 bases; unmatched bases: 8. This CDR3 has 15 amino acids. Germline V gives CDR1 MDHEN, CDR2 SYDVKM.